This T cell receptor beta chain was identified in a study of blood T cell dynamics during melanoma immunotherapy. Background on the study: Metastatic melanoma patients received first-line pembrolizumab or nivolumab plus ipilimumab.

V was trimmed by 5 bases and J by 5 bases, leaving 22 bases between them. The CDR3 is made up of 17 amino acids. The germline V gene encodes CDR1 LGHNT and CDR2 FRNRAP. Noted time point: pre-treatment baseline. Blood was drawn before treatment and at week 3 after checkpoint blockade. Disease control meant complete response, partial response or stable disease at 12 weeks. Every bulk PBMC sample received the same 350 ng of DNA. Repertoires were generated with immunoSEQ multiplex PCR, while TCRdb's copy carries only in-frame clones and drops some. In the table there are some 4,400 clones, around nine tenths of which are singletons.

The genes are TRBV12-5 and TRBJ2-1; perhaps D is TRBD1 or TRBD2 (5 bases each). The material was blood, obtained from a patient treated with checkpoint blockade. This receptor was obtained from a human donor with melanoma. The CDR3 DNA is TGTGCTAGTGGTCCCAATCGGGGACCTCGGCGAGACAATGAGCAGTTCTTC. This gives the protein CASGPNRGPRRDNEQFF.